This T cell receptor beta chain was identified in a study of cytomegalovirus exposure and HLA in healthy donors. Study-level background: A prior analysis found 95 million to 140 million unique TCR beta sequences from 150 million to 200 million T cells. Early released data comprised some 85 million unique TCRs from HLA-typed donors. Whole-study findings and limits: Certain sequence variants were highly shared and formed a cluster, and this cluster was likely a sequencing artifact. Analyses of presence and absence presupposed an approximately uniform sequencing depth across donors.

This clone has just a few counts. Its antigen is unidentified. Trimming removed 5 bases from V and 4 bases from J, with 11 bases in between. The CDR3 loop spans 14 amino acids. Per germline, CDR1 KGHSH and CDR2 LQKENI. In the PCR, 60 Vbeta and 13 Jbeta primers were used. TCRdb keeps only in-frame clones here, not all; method: immunoSEQ multiplex PCR. The sample holds approximately 160,000 clones, roughly 82% seen once. The chain recombines TRBV18 with TRBJ2-2; D not certain. The sequence derives from a girl aged 5-17 years in good health and CMV-seropositive. The sample consisted of PBMCs. CDR3: CASSAVSLTGELFF. Here the CDR3 DNA reads TGTGCCAGCTCAGCCGTAAGCCTCACCGGGGAGCTGTTTTTT. The full variable domain, its missing parts supplied by reference TRBV18 and TRBJ2-2, is NAGVMQNPRHLVRRRGQEARLRCSPMKGHSHVYWYRQLPEEGLKFMVYLQKENIIDESGMPKERFSAEFPKEGPSILRIQQVVRGDSAAYFCASSAVSLTGELFFGEGSRLTVL.